Shown below are 16 T cell receptor beta chains from a single sample sequenced in a study of blood T cells in healthy people across ages (dated by TCRdb to 2014 to 2015). Library preparation employed 5' RACE. The instrument was an Illumina HiSeq 2500. A second roughly 7 to 11 cycle PCR used a sample-barcoded 5' primer and a J-beta primer mix. TCRdb redid the processing of the public reads, applying fastp at Q25 and MiXCR, and retained in-frame beta chains. Rows matching on CDR3 protein sequence are summarized as one entry with the most common DNA and genes. The sample records approximately 900,000 distinct CDR3 sequences, about 44% of which are singletons. Around 15% of the sample is taken by the ten largest. Sequenced input: blood. Receptors originate from a man younger than 45 in good health.

The chain links TRBV7-2 to TRBJ1-5, with unresolved D. The CDR3 totals 13 residues. Germline V CDR1 and CDR2: SGHTA, FQGNSA. V shed 4 bases and J shed 7 bases, with 11 bases lying between them. Written as DNA, the CDR3 is TGTGCCAGCAGCTCCGACATGGCCCAGCCCCAGCATTTT. Its protein is CASSSDMAQPQHF. Supplemented by reference TRBV7-2 and TRBJ1-5, the full variable domain reads GAGVSQSPSNKVTEKGKDVELRCDPISGHTALYWYRQSLGQGLEFLIYFQGNSAPDKSGLPSDRFSAERTGGSVSTLTIQRTQQEDSAVYLCASSSDMAQPQHFGDGTRLSIL.

Only a few counts were recorded for this clonotype. The chain uses TRBV27 and TRBJ2-3; D unresolved. The V end was cut by 10 bases, the J end by 6 bases, with 20 bases between. CDR1 and CDR2 from the germline V gene are MNHEY and SMNVEV (reference sequence). This CDR3 comprises 14 residues. This CDR3 is CAIRIRQKFDTQYF. The CDR3 nucleotides are TGTGCCATCAGGATAAGGCAAAAGTTTGATACGCAGTATTTT.

V and J are TRBV7-2 and TRBJ2-4, with D possibly TRBD2 on 6 matching bases. V lost 1 base and J 1 base, leaving 11 bases between the germline ends. This CDR3 contains 16 residues. Germline V gene data show CDR1 as SGHTA and CDR2 as FQGNSA. CDR3 protein: CASSLGRDWAKNIQYF. The DNA for the CDR3 is TGTGCCAGCAGCTTAGGGAGGGACTGGGCCAAAAACATTCAGTACTTC.

This clonotype was recorded many times. V usage is TRBV27 and J usage is TRBJ1-2; D gene ambiguous. The germline V and J ends were trimmed by 8 bases and 8 bases, with 15 bases remaining between them. CDR1 MNHEY and CDR2 SMNVEV come from the germline V gene (reference sequence). CDR3 length: 12 amino acids. The CDR3 loop is CASGYKSSGYTF. The CDR3, as DNA: TGTGCCAGCGGCTATAAGTCGTCCGGCTACACCTTC.

This chain connects TRBV25-1 to TRBJ2-7; tentative D call: TRBD1 (5 bases). This CDR3 has 13 residues. Trimming cost V 3 bases and J 6 bases, with 12 bases left between them. In germline, CDR1 is MGHDK, CDR2 SYGVNS. This CDR3 is CASSEPGLVEQYF. The DNA for the CDR3 is TGTGCCAGCAGTGAGCCAGGGTTGGTCGAGCAGTACTTC.

The chain combines TRBV27 with TRBJ2-5; D possibly matches TRBD1 or TRBD2 (5 bases each). The germline V gene has CDR1 MNHEY and CDR2 SMNVEV (reference sequence). V dropped 6 bases and J dropped 11 bases, with 25 bases sitting between them. The CDR3 contains 15 residues. CDR3 bases: TGTGCCAGCAGCCTACCGGGGCCTTACTACAATGAGCAGTACTTC. Amino acid sequence: CASSLPGPYYNEQYF.

This sequence joins TRBV18 and TRBJ1-5, with a tentative D call TRBD1 (6 bases). The germline gives CDR1 KGHSH, CDR2 LQKENI. The V end lost 2 bases, the J end lost 6 bases, and 14 bases lay between the germline ends. This CDR3 has 15 amino acids. CDR3 amino acids: CASSPGGWGLQPQHF. The CDR3 nucleotides read TGTGCCAGCTCACCAGGGGGTTGGGGGCTTCAGCCCCAGCATTTT.

The DNA for the CDR3 is TGCGCCAGCAGGGAATCTGATGAGCAGTTCTTC. Amino acids: CASRESDEQFF. The chain is built from TRBV5-1 and TRBJ2-1, with unresolved D. CDR1 and CDR2 from the germline V gene are SGHRS and YFSETQ. Deletions cut 5 bases from V and 8 bases from J, with 8 bases between. There are 11 residues in the CDR3.

The V and J genes are TRBV28 and TRBJ2-1, with 9 nucleotides matching TRBD1. CDR3 length: 14 residues. In germline, CDR1 is MDHEN, CDR2 SYDVKM. V shed 5 bases, J shed 6 bases, and the junction held 5 bases outside the gene matches. The CDR3 DNA reads as TGTGCCAGCAGTGAACAGGGGGCGGGCAATGAGCAGTTCTTC. Translated, it gives CASSEQGAGNEQFF.

V gene TRBV7-2 combines with J gene TRBJ1-5; TRBD1 agrees at 10 bases. CDR1 and CDR2 from the germline V gene are SGHTA and FQGNSA. V lost 2 bases and J lost 5; bases outside the gene matches: 3. This CDR3 comprises 15 residues. CDR3 amino acids: CASSLRQGAHQPQHF. In DNA form, the CDR3 reads TGTGCCAGCAGCTTACGACAGGGGGCACATCAGCCCCAGCATTTT.

The table lists this clonotype with a count of one. This rearrangement joins TRBV6-1 to TRBJ2-4, with TRBD1 identical over 9 bases. J gave up 13 bases and V 2 bases, and 15 bases lay outside the gene matches. Germline CDR1 MNHNS, CDR2 SASEGT. The CDR3 is 16 residues long. The CDR3 spells CASSEMGRTGVYGQYF. The CDR3 region has the DNA TGTGCCAGCAGTGAAATGGGAAGGACAGGGGTTTATGGGCAGTACTTC.

There are many counts of this clonotype. The J gene is TRBJ2-5, the V gene TRBV10-3, with TRBD1 identical over 7 bases. This CDR3 region has 13 residues. CDR1 ENHRY and CDR2 SYGVKD come from the germline V gene. With V trimmed by 6 bases and J by 4 bases, 5 bases remained unmatched. Here the CDR3 reads CAISRGQLETQYF. CDR3 nucleotides: TGTGCCATCAGCCGGGGACAGCTAGAGACCCAGTACTTC.

The DNA of the CDR3 is TGTGCCAGCAGCCAACGGGACAACTATGGCTACACCTTC. It translates to CASSQRDNYGYTF. The chain recombines TRBV3-1 with TRBJ1-2, with a weak D call TRBD1 (5 bases). Germline CDR1 reads LGHDT; CDR2 reads YNNKEL (reference sequence). V was cut by 2 bases and J by 2 bases, with 6 bases left in between. The length of the CDR3 is 13 residues.

The gene calls are TRBV6-2 or TRBV6-3 and TRBJ1-1; no definite D call. The germline CDR1 and CDR2 sequences are MNHEY and SVGEGT. Trimming took off 2 bases at V and 11 bases at J, with 15 bases between the two ends. The CDR3 consists of 13 residues. The CDR3 here is CASSYMRGTAAFF. The CDR3 DNA reads TGTGCCAGCAGTTACATGCGCGGAACGGCTGCTTTCTTT.

This sequence joins TRBV7-2 and TRBJ2-5, with unresolved D. This CDR3 region has 15 residues. Trimming removed 5 bases at V and 11 bases at J, with 24 bases between. Germline loops: CDR1 SGHTA, CDR2 FQGNSA. CDR3 DNA sequence: TGTGCCAGCAGCCGAGGCCTGGGGTATGGCAATGAGCAGTACTTC. Protein sequence: CASSRGLGYGNEQYF.

The chain uses TRBV3-1 and TRBJ2-7, with D possibly matching TRBD1 (5 bases). Germline V gene sequence: CDR1 LGHDT, CDR2 YNNKEL (reference sequence). The V end was cut by 7 bases, the J end by 1 base, with 17 bases between. This CDR3 is 15 amino acids long. Here the CDR3 reads CASNDRLSGSYEQYF. The CDR3 nucleotides read TGTGCCAGCAACGACCGACTCTCAGGGTCCTACGAGCAGTACTTC.